These T cell receptor beta chains were read from a single sample in a study of blood T cell repertoires in COVID-19. Sequencing was performed with immunoSEQ multiplex PCR; in TCRdb, only in-frame clones are kept and a portion is missing. The table records 90,000 to 150,000 clones, roughly 82% of them present only once. The sequenced material came from peripheral blood. These receptors came from a human donor in a cohort sampled during active COVID-19. Both conserved end residues are part of each CDR3. A D gene is named only where the DNA matches it firmly. Rows give clone size only sometimes, using once, few, many, or a class for an expanded clone.

size: -; J: TRBJ2-4; V: TRBV24-1; D: -; DNA: TGTGCCACCAGTTCACTCCGGGATCTGGACATTCAGTACTTC; CDR3: CATSSLRDLDIQYF
size: -; J: TRBJ1-1; V: TRBV7-6; D: -; DNA: TGTGCCAGCAGCTTAATATCTCAGGGTGAAGCTTTCTTT; CDR3: CASSLISQGEAFF
size: -; J: TRBJ2-3; V: TRBV10-2; D: -; DNA: TGCGCCAGCAAATCCGGGACTCTGAACACAGATACGCAGTATTTT; CDR3: CASKSGTLNTDTQYF
size: -; J: TRBJ2-5; V: TRBV24-1; D: TRBD2; DNA: TGTGCCACCAGTGATTTCGGCGCGGGTAGCGGGGGGAGAGAGACCCAGTACTTC; CDR3: CATSDFGAGSGGRETQYF
size: once; J: TRBJ1-2; V: TRBV2; D: -; DNA: TGTGCCAGCAGTGAGTCACAGGGAGATTATGGCTACACCTTC; CDR3: CASSESQGDYGYTF
size: -; J: TRBJ1-1; V: TRBV3-1/TRBV3-2; D: -; DNA: TGTGCCAGCAGCCAACCCGGGGGTACTGAAGCTTTCTTT; CDR3: CASSQPGGTEAFF
size: -; J: TRBJ1-2; V: TRBV28; D: TRBD1; DNA: TGTGCCAGCAGCCCTTCACCGGGACAGGGCCCAGCTAACTATGGCTACACCTTC; CDR3: CASSPSPGQGPANYGYTF
size: -; J: TRBJ1-1; V: TRBV7-8; D: TRBD1; DNA: TGTGCCAGCAGCTTTCAGGGGGGTAGGAGCACTGAAGCTTTCTTT; CDR3: CASSFQGGRSTEAFF
size: -; J: TRBJ1-3; V: TRBV7-8; D: TRBD1; DNA: TGTGCCAGCACCGAAAACGCAGGGACAGGGGGGGGAAACACCATATATTTT; CDR3: CASTENAGTGGGNTIYF
size: -; J: TRBJ1-1; V: TRBV6-5; D: TRBD1; DNA: TGTGCCAGCAGTAGACAGGGCCCGAACACTGAAGCTTTCTTT; CDR3: CASSRQGPNTEAFF
size: -; J: TRBJ2-1; V: TRBV6-6; D: TRBD1; DNA: TGTGCCAGCAGTTACTCGAGACAGGGGAGAAATGAGCAGTTCTTC; CDR3: CASSYSRQGRNEQFF
size: -; J: TRBJ1-2; V: TRBV19; D: -; DNA: TGTGCCAGTAGTGCCGGGACTGGGAGGTATGGCTACACCTTC; CDR3: CASSAGTGRYGYTF
size: few; J: TRBJ2-5; V: TRBV6-5; D: TRBD1; DNA: TGTGCCAGCAGTTACCTCGGACAGGGCTTAGAGACCCAGTACTTC; CDR3: CASSYLGQGLETQYF
size: -; J: TRBJ2-7; V: TRBV10-2; D: TRBD1; DNA: TGCGCCAGCAGGGCCCGACAGGGGGATTCCTACGAGCAGTACTTC; CDR3: CASRARQGDSYEQYF
size: -; J: TRBJ2-3; V: TRBV15; D: TRBD2; DNA: TGTGCCACCAGCAGTATAGCGGGGGATGCGCAGTATTTT; CDR3: CATSSIAGDAQYF
size: -; J: TRBJ2-7; V: TRBV19; D: TRBD1; DNA: TGTGCCAGTAGTCGAGGGACAGGGAGCTACGAGCAGTACTTC; CDR3: CASSRGTGSYEQYF
size: -; J: TRBJ2-3; V: TRBV5-4; D: -; DNA: TGTGCCAGCAGCTTGGATGTGGCCGCCCTCACAGATACGCAGTATTTT; CDR3: CASSLDVAALTDTQYF
size: -; J: TRBJ2-2; V: TRBV9; D: -; DNA: TGTGCCAGCAGCGGAAGACAGAACACCGGGGAGCTGTTTTTT; CDR3: CASSGRQNTGELFF
size: -; J: TRBJ2-3; V: TRBV5-6; D: TRBD2; DNA: TGTGCCAGCAGCAGCGCACTAGCGGGGGCCGGGAGGGCGCAGTATTTT; CDR3: CASSSALAGAGRAQYF
size: -; J: TRBJ2-5; V: TRBV6-1; D: TRBD1; DNA: TGTGCCAGCAGTGAAGGACAGGGTAGTATGGAGACCCAGTACTTC; CDR3: CASSEGQGSMETQYF
size: -; J: TRBJ2-2; V: TRBV3-1/TRBV3-2; D: -; DNA: TGTGCCAGCAGCCAACTCCGGGGGGAGCTGTTTTTT; CDR3: CASSQLRGELFF
size: -; J: TRBJ1-6; V: TRBV9; D: TRBD1; DNA: TGTGCCAGCAGCGCTGCGGGACAGCTTTATAATTCACCCCTCCACTTT; CDR3: CASSAAGQLYNSPLHF